Presented here are 23 T cell receptor beta chains from one specimen sequenced in a study of blood T cells in healthy people across ages. Alongside a J-beta primer mix, a sample-barcoded 5' primer served in a second PCR lasting about 6 to 11 cycles. TCRdb independently ran MiXCR on the 5' RACE reads; one entry per CDR3 protein. The sample contains roughly 1.9 million distinct CDR3 sequences, about two fifths of which appear only once. Sequencing input: blood. These receptors were taken from a human donor in good health.

The chain carries TRBV25-1 and TRBJ2-7; 7 nucleotides match TRBD1. In germline, CDR1 is MGHDK, CDR2 SYGVNS. Unmatched junction bases numbered 7, after V lost 5 bases and J lost 3 bases. There are 14 residues in the CDR3. CDR3 loop: CASSPSGTVYEQYF. The CDR3 DNA is TGTGCCAGCAGTCCCTCCGGGACAGTCTACGAGCAGTACTTC.

The rearrangement uses TRBV29-1 and TRBJ2-5, with 9 bases fitting TRBD1. Germline trimming cut 6 bases from V and 5 bases from J; bases unmatched to any gene: 7. The CDR3 runs 13 residues. Germline lookup yields CDR1 SQVTM and CDR2 ANQGSEA. CDR3 sequence: CSVHTGGRETQYF. The DNA of the CDR3 is TGCAGCGTACATACAGGGGGCAGGGAGACCCAGTACTTC. Looking up the rest from reference TRBV29-1 and TRBJ2-5 gives the full variable domain: SAVISQKPSRDICQRGTSLTIQCQVDSQVTMMFWYRQQPGQSLTLIATANQGSEATYESGFVIDKFPISRPNLTFSTLTVSNMSPEDSSIYLCSVHTGGRETQYFGPGTRLLVL.

This clonotype appeared once. This CDR3 is CASSYPRSPYGYTF. DNA for the CDR3: TGTGCCAGCAGTTATCCCAGATCACCCTATGGCTACACCTTC. This rearrangement joins TRBV6-6 to TRBJ1-2, with D hard to call. The CDR3 runs to 14 residues. V was shortened by 3 bases and J by 4 bases, with 12 bases between the two germline ends. In germline, CDR1 is MNHNY, CDR2 SVGAGI (reference sequence).

This chain uses TRBV11-3 with TRBJ2-1; D remains unclear. The CDR3 contains 14 residues. Trimming shortened V by 4 bases and J by 5 bases, and 12 bases separated the two germline ends. CDR1 is SGHNT, CDR2 YENEEA, per germline. CDR3 sequence: CASSSVTWDNEQFF. CDR3 coding DNA: TGTGCCAGCAGCTCCGTCACATGGGACAATGAGCAGTTCTTC.

This chain links TRBV20-1 with TRBJ2-1, with TRBD2 identical over 14 bases. The CDR3 is 15 amino acids. In germline, CDR1 is DFQATT, CDR2 SNEGSKA (reference sequence). V lost 4 bases, J lost 8 bases, and 7 bases stayed unmatched. The chain's CDR3 is CSATRTSGGSDEQFF. The CDR3 DNA follows: TGCAGTGCTACCAGGACTAGCGGGGGGTCTGATGAGCAGTTCTTC.

This clonotype was observed a few times. The CDR3 region has the DNA TGCAGCGTTTTTAAAGAGACCCAGTACTTC. Translated: CSVFKETQYF. The chain carries TRBV29-1 and TRBJ2-4; no firm D call. Gene TRBJ2-5 matches the end of the DNA better, so the J call may be wrong. CDR1 is SQVTM, CDR2 ANQGSEA, per germline. There are 10 residues in the CDR3.

V and J are TRBV6-1 and TRBJ1-5, with D perhaps matching TRBD1 (6 bases). V was trimmed by 7 bases and J by 6 bases, leaving 31 bases between them. Germline V lookup: CDR1 MNHNS, CDR2 SASEGT. CDR3 length equals 19 residues. The CDR3 nucleotides are TGTGCCAGCAAACCAGGGGAAGAACACGCTGGTTGGTTGGGTCAGCCCCAGCATTTT. Its protein product is CASKPGEEHAGWLGQPQHF.

CDR3 residues: CASSFGPAETQYF. The CDR3 DNA follows: TGTGCCAGCAGTTTTGGCCCTGCGGAGACCCAGTACTTC. This chain uses TRBV27 with TRBJ2-5; D remains unclear. CDR3 length: 13 residues. Germline CDR1 MNHEY, CDR2 SMNVEV (reference sequence). Trimming took off 3 bases at V and 5 bases at J, with 10 bases between the two ends.

V usage is TRBV10-3 and J usage is TRBJ2-3; D call uncertain. Per germline, CDR1 ENHRY and CDR2 SYGVKD. Trimming removed 8 bases from V and 0 bases from J, with 9 bases in between. The CDR3 has 13 amino acids. The CDR3 bases are TGTGCCATCGCGGAGACTAGCACAGATACGCAGTATTTT. Translating it yields CAIAETSTDTQYF.

The chain uses TRBV5-6 and TRBJ2-3; D might be TRBD2 (7 bases). V lost 6 bases and J lost 5, with 13 bases in between. CDR3 length: 13 amino acids. CDR1 SGHDT and CDR2 YYEEEE come from the germline V gene. Here the CDR3 reads CASTRGALDTQYF. The CDR3 DNA reads TGTGCCAGCACACGGGGGGCCTTAGATACGCAGTATTTT. Full variable domain (outside the CDR3, taken from reference TRBV5-6 and TRBJ2-3): DAGVTQSPTHLIKTRGQQVTLRCSPKSGHDTVSWYQQALGQGPQFIFQYYEEEERQRGNFPDRFSGHQFPNYSSELNVNALLLGDSALYLCASTRGALDTQYFGPGTRLTVL.

The sample holds a few counts of this clonotype. The chain combines TRBV11-2 with TRBJ2-7; 7 positions agree with TRBD1. Germline CDR1 and CDR2: SGHAT and FQNNGV. The CDR3 is made up of 14 amino acids. V lost 7 bases, J lost 2 bases, and 8 bases stayed unmatched. The CDR3 loop reads CASTIDRATYEQYF. As DNA, the CDR3 is TGTGCCAGCACCATCGACAGGGCTACCTACGAGCAGTACTTC.

V and J are TRBV18 and TRBJ2-7; no definite D call. Trimming cost V 6 bases and J 0 bases, with 15 bases left between them. Germline V CDR1 and CDR2: KGHSH, LQKENI. The CDR3 length is 15 residues. The CDR3 DNA reads as TGTGCCAGCTCTCACGAGGATACATTCTCCTACGAGCAGTACTTC. Translating it yields CASSHEDTFSYEQYF.

This clonotype has just a few counts. The chain is built from TRBV6-5 and TRBJ1-4, with unresolved D. The CDR3 contains 15 residues. Between the trimmed V and J ends, which lost 6 bases and 5 bases, there was a span of 16 bases. CDR1 and CDR2 (germline): MNHEY, SVGAGI. In nucleotides, the CDR3 is TGTGCCAGCAGCCCGTCCGGAACGAGAAATGAAAAACTGTTTTTT. It encodes CASSPSGTRNEKLFF.

With regard to this clonotype: The junction and the germline gene differ at one end; a read error may be behind it. The rearrangement joins TRBV4-3 to TRBJ2-1, with 7 nucleotides matching TRBD2. This CDR3 comprises 17 residues. From germline, CDR1 is LGHNA and CDR2 YSLEER. The CDR3 nucleotides are TGCGCCGGCAGCCAAGCGGGACCCATGAGCTCCTACAATGAGCAGTTCTTC. Encoded protein: CAGSQAGPMSSYNEQFF.

The chain employs TRBV11-2 and TRBJ1-2, with 8 bases aligning to TRBD1. The length of the CDR3 is 15 residues. V was clipped by 5 bases and J by 1 base; unmatched bases: 6. Germline V lookup: CDR1 SGHAT, CDR2 FQNNGV. The CDR3, as DNA: TGTGCCAGCAGCCTACAGGGGGGAATTAACTATGGCTACACCTTC. Its protein is CASSLQGGINYGYTF. The full variable domain, rest sourced from reference TRBV11-2 and TRBJ1-2, is EAGVAQSPRYKIIEKRQSVAFWCNPISGHATLYWYQQILGQGPKLLIQFQNNGVVDDSQLPKDRFSAERLKGVDSTLKIQPAKLEDSAVYLCASSLQGGINYGYTFGSGTRLTVV.

With regard to this clonotype: Sequence at one end of the junction differs from germline and may be a read error. The chain is built from TRBV28 and TRBJ1-5, with D tentatively TRBD1 (6 bases). Germline V CDR1 and CDR2: MDHEN, SYDVKM. The CDR3 runs 15 residues. As DNA, the CDR3 is TGCGCCAGCAGTTCATCGACAGGATACAATCAGCCCCAGCATTTT. It is translated as CASSSSTGYNQPQHF.

This clonotype turned up a few times. V usage is TRBV11-2 and J usage is TRBJ2-1; 11 bases line up with TRBD2. Germline V gene lookup returns CDR1 SGHAT and CDR2 FQNNGV. J was trimmed by 4 bases and V by 6 bases; bases with no gene match: 5. This CDR3 region has 15 residues. The CDR3 protein is CASRSSGGLYNEQFF. For the CDR3, the DNA is TGTGCCAGCAGGTCTAGCGGGGGGCTTTACAATGAGCAGTTCTTC.

This clonotype was detected only a few times. The J gene is TRBJ2-4, the V gene TRBV5-1; TRBD2 agrees at 7 bases. The CDR3 contains 14 residues. From germline, CDR1 is SGHRS and CDR2 YFSETQ. V shed 5 bases and J 6 bases; nucleotides not matched to a gene: 8. In DNA, the CDR3 is TGCGCCAGCAGTTTCTCCCCGGGAGGAAACATTCAGTACTTC. Translation: CASSFSPGGNIQYF.

This clonotype was counted a few times. This chain uses TRBV7-9 with TRBJ2-4; D gene uncertain. Looked up from germline, CDR1 is SEHNR and CDR2 is FQNEAQ (reference sequence). Trimming pared 9 bases from V and 1 base from J, leaving 13 bases between. This CDR3 region has 14 residues. Here the CDR3 DNA reads TGTGCCAGTGGACGTGGGGTTGCCAAAAACATTCAGTACTTC. Translation: CASGRGVAKNIQYF.

The V call is TRBV7-3, the J call TRBJ1-1; D gene ambiguous. The CDR3 totals 13 residues. With 5 bases removed from V and 6 bases from J, the gap between germline ends came to 13 bases. CDR1 is SGHTA, CDR2 FQGTGA, per germline. In nucleotides, the CDR3 is TGTGCCAGCAGCCCACGTAAAGAGGCTGAAGCTTTCTTT. Its translation is CASSPRKEAEAFF.

This clonotype appeared a few times. V and J are TRBV12-3 or TRBV12-4 and TRBJ2-7, with D maybe TRBD1 (5 bases). This CDR3 region has 15 residues. Between the trimmed V and J ends, which lost 5 bases and 3 bases, there was a span of 17 bases. The CDR3 coding sequence is TGTGCCAGCAGTCCCCAGGGAAGCTACTACTACGAGCAGTACTTC. It translates to CASSPQGSYYYEQYF.

This clonotype was picked up a small number of times. The gene calls are TRBV6-5 and TRBJ2-3; D may correspond to TRBD1 or TRBD2 (5 bases each). The CDR3 length is 13 residues. Trimming shortened V by 10 bases and J by 5 bases, and 16 bases separated the two germline ends. The V gene's germline CDR1 is MNHEY and CDR2 SVGAGI. The CDR3 nucleotides read TGTGCCACTACCGGGACCGGAGGAGATACGCAGTATTTT. It codes for CATTGTGGDTQYF.

This clonotype was observed a few times. Germline is not matched at one junction end, which may reflect a read error. The chain couples TRBV7-2 to TRBJ2-7, with D possibly matching TRBD2 (5 bases). Germline lookup yields CDR1 SGHTA and CDR2 FQGNSA. CDR3 length equals 16 residues. The CDR3 sequence is CAGSLAYTVQSYEQYF. The CDR3 nucleotides are TGTGCCGGCAGCTTAGCGTATACCGTCCAGTCCTACGAGCAGTACTTC.